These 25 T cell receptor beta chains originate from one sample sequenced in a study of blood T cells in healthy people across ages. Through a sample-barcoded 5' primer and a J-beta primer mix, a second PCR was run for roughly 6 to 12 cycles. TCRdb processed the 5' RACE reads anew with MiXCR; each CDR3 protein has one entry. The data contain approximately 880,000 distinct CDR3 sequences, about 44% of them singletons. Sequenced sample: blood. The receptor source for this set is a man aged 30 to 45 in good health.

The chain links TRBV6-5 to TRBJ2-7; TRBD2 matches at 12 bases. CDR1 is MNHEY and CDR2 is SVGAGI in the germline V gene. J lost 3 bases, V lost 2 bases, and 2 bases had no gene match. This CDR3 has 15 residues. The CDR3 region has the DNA TGTGCCAGCAGTTACGCGACTAGCGGGGGCTACGAGCAGTACTTC. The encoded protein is CASSYATSGGYEQYF.

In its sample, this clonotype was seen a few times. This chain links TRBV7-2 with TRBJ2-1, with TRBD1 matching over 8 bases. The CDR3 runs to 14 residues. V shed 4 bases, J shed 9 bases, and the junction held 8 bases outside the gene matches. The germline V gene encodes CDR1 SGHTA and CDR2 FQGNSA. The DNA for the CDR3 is TGTGCCAGCAGCTCGGGACAGGTTATCGGTGAGCAGTTCTTC. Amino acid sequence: CASSSGQVIGEQFF.

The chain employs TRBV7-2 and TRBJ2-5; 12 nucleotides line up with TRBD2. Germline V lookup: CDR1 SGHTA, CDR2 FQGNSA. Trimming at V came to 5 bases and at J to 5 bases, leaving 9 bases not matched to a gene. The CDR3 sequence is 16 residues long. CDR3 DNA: TGTGCCAGCAGCCTCCCTAGCGGGGGGGTTATGGAGACCCAGTACTTC. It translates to CASSLPSGGVMETQYF.

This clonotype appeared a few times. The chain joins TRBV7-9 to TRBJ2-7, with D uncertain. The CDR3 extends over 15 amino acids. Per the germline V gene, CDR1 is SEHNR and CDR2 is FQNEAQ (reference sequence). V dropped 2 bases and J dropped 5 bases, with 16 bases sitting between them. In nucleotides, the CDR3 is TGTGCCAGCAGCTTACAGGTTCAGGTTAAGAACGAGCAGTACTTC. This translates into CASSLQVQVKNEQYF.

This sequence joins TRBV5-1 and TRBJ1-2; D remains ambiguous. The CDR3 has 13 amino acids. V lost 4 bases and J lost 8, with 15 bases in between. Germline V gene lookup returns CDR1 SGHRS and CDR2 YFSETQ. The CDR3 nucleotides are TGCGCCAGCAGCAATCCCCCGGTCGAGGGCTACACCTTC. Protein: CASSNPPVEGYTF.

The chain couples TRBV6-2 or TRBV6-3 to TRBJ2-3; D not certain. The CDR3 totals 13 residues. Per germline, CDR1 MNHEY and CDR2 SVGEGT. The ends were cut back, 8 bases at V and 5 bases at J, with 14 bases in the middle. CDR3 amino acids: CASGSAMGDTQYF. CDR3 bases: TGTGCCAGCGGCTCGGCTATGGGAGATACGCAGTATTTT.

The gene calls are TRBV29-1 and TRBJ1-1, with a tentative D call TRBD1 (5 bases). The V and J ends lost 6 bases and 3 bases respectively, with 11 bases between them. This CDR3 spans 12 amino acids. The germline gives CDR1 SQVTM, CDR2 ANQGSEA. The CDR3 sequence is CSVITGYTEAFF. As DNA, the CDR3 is TGCAGCGTGATCACAGGCTACACTGAAGCTTTCTTT. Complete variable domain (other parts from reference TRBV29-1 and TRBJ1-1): SAVISQKPSRDICQRGTSLTIQCQVDSQVTMMFWYRQQPGQSLTLIATANQGSEATYESGFVIDKFPISRPNLTFSTLTVSNMSPEDSSIYLCSVITGYTEAFFGQGTRLTVV.

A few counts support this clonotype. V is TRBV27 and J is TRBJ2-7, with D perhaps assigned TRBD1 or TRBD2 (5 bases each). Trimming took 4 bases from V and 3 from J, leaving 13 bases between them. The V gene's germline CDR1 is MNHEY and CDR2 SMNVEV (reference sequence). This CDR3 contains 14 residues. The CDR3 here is CASSSSRDLYEQYF. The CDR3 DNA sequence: TGTGCCAGCAGTTCCAGCCGGGACCTCTACGAGCAGTACTTC.

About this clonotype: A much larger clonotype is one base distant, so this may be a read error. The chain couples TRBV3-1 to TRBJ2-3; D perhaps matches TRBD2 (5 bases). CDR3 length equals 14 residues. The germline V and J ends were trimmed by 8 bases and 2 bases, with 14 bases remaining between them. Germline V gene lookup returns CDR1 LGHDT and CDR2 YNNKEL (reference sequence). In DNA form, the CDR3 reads TGTGCCAGCCCCGCGGAGGAGTTCACAGATACGCAGTATTTT. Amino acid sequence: CASPAEEFTDTQYF.

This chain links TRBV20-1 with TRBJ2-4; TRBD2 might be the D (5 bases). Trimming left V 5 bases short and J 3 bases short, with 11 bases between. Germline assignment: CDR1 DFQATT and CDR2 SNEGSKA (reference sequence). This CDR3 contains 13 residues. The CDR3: CSAFDGVKNIQYF. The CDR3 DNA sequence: TGCAGTGCTTTTGACGGGGTCAAAAACATTCAGTACTTC.

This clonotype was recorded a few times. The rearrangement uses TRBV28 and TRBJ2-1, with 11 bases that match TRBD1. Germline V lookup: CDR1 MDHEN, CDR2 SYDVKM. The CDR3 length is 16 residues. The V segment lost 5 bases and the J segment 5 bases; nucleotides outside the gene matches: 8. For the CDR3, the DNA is TGTGCCAGCAGTCCAAGGACAGGGGGCTACGACAATGAGCAGTTCTTC. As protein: CASSPRTGGYDNEQFF.

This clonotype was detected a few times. The CDR3 is CSVWAQGHNEQFF. CDR3 coding DNA: TGCAGCGTGTGGGCACAGGGGCACAATGAGCAGTTCTTC. The J gene is TRBJ2-1, the V gene TRBV29-1, with 7 bases identical to TRBD1. Per the germline V gene, CDR1 is SQVTM and CDR2 is ANQGSEA. This CDR3 has 13 amino acids. V shed 6 bases and J 5 bases; nucleotides not matched to a gene: 7.

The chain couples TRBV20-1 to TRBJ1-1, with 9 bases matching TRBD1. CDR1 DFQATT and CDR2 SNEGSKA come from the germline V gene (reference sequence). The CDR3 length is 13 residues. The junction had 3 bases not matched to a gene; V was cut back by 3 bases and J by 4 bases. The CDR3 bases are TGCAGTGCTAGGGGACAGGGATTCACTGAAGCTTTCTTT. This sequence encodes CSARGQGFTEAFF.

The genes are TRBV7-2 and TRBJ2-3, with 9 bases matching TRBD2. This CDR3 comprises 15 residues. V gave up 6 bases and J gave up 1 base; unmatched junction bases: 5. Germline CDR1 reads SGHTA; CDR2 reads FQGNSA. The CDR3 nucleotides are TGTGCCAGCAGAGCTGGGACTAGCCGCACAGATACGCAGTATTTT. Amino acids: CASRAGTSRTDTQYF.

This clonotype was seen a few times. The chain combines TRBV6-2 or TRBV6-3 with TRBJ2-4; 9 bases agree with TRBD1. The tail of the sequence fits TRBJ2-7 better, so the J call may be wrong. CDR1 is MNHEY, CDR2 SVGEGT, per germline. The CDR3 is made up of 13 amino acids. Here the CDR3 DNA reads TGTGCCAGCAGTTCTGGACAGGGGCTCGAGCAGTACTTC. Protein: CASSSGQGLEQYF.

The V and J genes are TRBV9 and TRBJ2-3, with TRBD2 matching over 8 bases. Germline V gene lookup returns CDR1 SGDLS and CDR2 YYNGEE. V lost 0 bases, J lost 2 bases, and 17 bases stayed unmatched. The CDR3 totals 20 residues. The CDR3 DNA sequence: TGTGCCAGCAGCGTAGAGGGAACCACCGGGACTAGGGGCCCCACAGATACGCAGTATTTT. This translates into CASSVEGTTGTRGPTDTQYF.

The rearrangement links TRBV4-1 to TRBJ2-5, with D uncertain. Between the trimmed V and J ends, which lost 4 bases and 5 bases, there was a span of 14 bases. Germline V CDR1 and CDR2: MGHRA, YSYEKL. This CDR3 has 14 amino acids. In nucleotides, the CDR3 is TGCGCCAGCAGCCTGACCGTAGGGTATGAGACCCAGTACTTC. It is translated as CASSLTVGYETQYF.

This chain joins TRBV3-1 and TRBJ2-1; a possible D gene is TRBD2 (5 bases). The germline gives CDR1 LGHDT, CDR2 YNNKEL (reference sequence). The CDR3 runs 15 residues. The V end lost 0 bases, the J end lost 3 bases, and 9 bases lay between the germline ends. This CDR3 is CASSQDPGDYNEQFF. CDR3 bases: TGTGCCAGCAGCCAAGATCCCGGGGACTACAATGAGCAGTTCTTC.

The CDR3 DNA reads TGTGCCAGCAGCCAAGGGGATGCGCCAGGCGCCCAAGAGACCCAGTACTTC. Its translation: CASSQGDAPGAQETQYF. This rearrangement joins TRBV4-2 to TRBJ2-5; D call uncertain. This CDR3 spans 17 amino acids. V dropped 1 base and J dropped 1 base, with 16 bases sitting between them. Germline V gene sequence: CDR1 LGHNA, CDR2 YNFKEQ.

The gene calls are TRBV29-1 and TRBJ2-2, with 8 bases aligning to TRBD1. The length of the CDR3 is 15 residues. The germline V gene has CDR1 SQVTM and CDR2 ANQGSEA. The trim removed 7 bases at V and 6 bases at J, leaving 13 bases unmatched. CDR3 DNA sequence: TGCAGCGCCCAGCCGCAGGGGGCGCGTGCCGGGGAGCTGTTTTTT. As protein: CSAQPQGARAGELFF.

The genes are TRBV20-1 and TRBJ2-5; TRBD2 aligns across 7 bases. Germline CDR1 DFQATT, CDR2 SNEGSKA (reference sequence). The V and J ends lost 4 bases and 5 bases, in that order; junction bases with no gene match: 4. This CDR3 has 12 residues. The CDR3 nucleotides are TGCAGTGCTAAGGAGGGAGGGGAGACCCAGTACTTC. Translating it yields CSAKEGGETQYF.

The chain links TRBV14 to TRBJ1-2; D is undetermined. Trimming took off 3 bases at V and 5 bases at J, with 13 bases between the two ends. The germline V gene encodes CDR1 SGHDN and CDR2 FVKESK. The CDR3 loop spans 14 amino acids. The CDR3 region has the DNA TGTGCCAGCAGCCAGATGGGTAGTCCATATGGCTACACCTTC. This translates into CASSQMGSPYGYTF.

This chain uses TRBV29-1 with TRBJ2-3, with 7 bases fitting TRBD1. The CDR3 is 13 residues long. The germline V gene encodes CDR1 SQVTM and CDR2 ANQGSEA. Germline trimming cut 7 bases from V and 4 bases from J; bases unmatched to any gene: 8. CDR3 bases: TGCAGCGCTACAGGGGAATGGGCAGATACGCAGTATTTT. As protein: CSATGEWADTQYF.

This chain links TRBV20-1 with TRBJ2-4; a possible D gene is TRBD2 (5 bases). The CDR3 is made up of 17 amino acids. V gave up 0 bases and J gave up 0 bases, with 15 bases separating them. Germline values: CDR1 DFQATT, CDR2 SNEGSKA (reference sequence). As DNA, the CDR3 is TGCAGTGCTAGAGACGGGGTCAGGAACGTAGCCAAAAACATTCAGTACTTC. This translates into CSARDGVRNVAKNIQYF.

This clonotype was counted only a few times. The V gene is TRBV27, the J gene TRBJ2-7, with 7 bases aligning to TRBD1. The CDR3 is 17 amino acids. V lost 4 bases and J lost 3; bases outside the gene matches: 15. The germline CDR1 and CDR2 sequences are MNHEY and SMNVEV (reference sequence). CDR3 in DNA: TGTGCCAGCAGTTCCTTCCTCGCCGGGGACAGACTCTACGAGCAGTACTTC. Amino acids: CASSSFLAGDRLYEQYF.